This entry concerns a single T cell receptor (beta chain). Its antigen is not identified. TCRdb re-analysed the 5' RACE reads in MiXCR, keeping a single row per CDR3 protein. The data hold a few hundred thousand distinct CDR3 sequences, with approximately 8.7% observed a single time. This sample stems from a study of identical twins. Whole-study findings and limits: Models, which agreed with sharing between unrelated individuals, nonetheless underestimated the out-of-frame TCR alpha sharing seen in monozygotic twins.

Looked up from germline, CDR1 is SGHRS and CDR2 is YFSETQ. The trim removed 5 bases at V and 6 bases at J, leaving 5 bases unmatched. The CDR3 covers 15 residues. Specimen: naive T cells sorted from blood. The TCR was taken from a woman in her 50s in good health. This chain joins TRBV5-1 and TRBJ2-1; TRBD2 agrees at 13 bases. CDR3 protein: CASSYRTSGSNEQFF. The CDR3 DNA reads TGCGCCAGCAGTTATCGGACTAGCGGGAGCAATGAGCAGTTCTTC.